This T cell receptor (beta chain) derives from a study of blood T cell repertoires in COVID-19. The repertoire was sequenced with immunoSEQ multiplex PCR; TCRdb's copy has only in-frame clones and lacks some. Among hundreds of thousands of clones listed, roughly nine tenths were seen once. The germline CDR1 and CDR2 sequences are SGHRS and YFSETQ. The CDR3 is made up of 16 amino acids. V lost 1 base to trimming and J lost 3 bases, with 16 bases between them. This clone has just one count. This sequence was found in a man aged 55 to 70 with COVID-19, enrolled during active disease. What was sequenced was peripheral blood. This chain joins TRBV5-1 and TRBJ1-1; D gene unclear. The DNA of the CDR3 is TGCGCCAGCAGCTTGTCGGTGGGCGGGGTGGACACTGAAGCTTTCTTT. It specifies CASSLSVGGVDTEAFF.